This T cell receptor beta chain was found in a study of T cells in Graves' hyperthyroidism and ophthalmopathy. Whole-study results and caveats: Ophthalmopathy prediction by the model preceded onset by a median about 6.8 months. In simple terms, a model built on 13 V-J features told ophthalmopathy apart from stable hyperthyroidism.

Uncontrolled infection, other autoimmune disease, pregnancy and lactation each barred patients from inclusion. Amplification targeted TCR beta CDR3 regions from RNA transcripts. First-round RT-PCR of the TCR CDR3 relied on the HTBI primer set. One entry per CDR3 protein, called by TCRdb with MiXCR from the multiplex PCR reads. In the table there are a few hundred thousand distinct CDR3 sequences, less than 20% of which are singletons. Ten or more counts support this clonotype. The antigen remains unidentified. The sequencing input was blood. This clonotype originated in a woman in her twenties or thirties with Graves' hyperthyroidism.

CDR3 sequence reads: CASSLTSGQYEQYF. CDR3 DNA: TGTGCCAGCAGCTTGACTAGCGGCCAATACGAGCAGTACTTC. V is TRBV7-2 and J is TRBJ2-7; 9 bases fit TRBD2. Germline CDR1 is SGHTA and CDR2 is FQGNSA. With V trimmed by 3 bases and J by 4 bases, 4 bases remained unmatched. The CDR3 contains 14 residues.